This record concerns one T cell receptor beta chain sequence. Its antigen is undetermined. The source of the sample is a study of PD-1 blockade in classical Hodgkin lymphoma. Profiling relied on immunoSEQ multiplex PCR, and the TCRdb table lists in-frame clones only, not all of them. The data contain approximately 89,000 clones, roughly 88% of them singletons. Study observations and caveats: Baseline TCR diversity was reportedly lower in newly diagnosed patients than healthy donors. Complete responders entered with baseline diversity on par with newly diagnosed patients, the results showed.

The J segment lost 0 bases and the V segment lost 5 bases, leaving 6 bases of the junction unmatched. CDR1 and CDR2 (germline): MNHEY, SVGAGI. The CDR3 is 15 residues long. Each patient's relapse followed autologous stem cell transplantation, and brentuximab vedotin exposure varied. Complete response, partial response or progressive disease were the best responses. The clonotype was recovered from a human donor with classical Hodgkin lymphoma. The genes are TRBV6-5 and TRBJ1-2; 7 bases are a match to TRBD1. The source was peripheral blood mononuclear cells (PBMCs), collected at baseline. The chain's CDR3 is CASSPQGSANYGYTF. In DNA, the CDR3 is TGTGCCAGCAGTCCACAGGGGAGCGCTAACTATGGCTACACCTTC.